The 25 T cell receptor beta chains in this list originate from one sample, sequenced in a study of beta chain features in type 1 diabetes. Study-wide findings and caveats: A moderate, significant TCRB CDR3 shortening appeared in type 1 diabetes across four CD4+ subsets.

Antigens for these TCRs are unknown. Since all of the isolated RNA was reverse transcribed, expressed TCRB transcripts were what got sequenced. Repertoires were generated with immunoSEQ multiplex PCR, while TCRdb's copy carries only in-frame clones and drops some. The data show under 300,000 clones, about 20% seen once. The sequenced sample was naive CD4+ T cells from blood. The receptor source for this set is a woman aged 40 to 50 with type 1 diabetes.

The chain couples TRBV6-1 to TRBJ2-5, with 10 nucleotides matching TRBD2. The V gene's germline CDR1 is MNHNS and CDR2 SASEGT. The CDR3 length is 15 residues. Trimming took 5 bases from V and 1 from J; bases not matched to a gene: 4. CDR3 nucleotides: TGTGCCAGCAGTTTTCTAGCGGGGGTCCAAGAGACCCAGTACTTC. Its protein product is CASSFLAGVQETQYF.

This clone was counted a few times. The gene calls are TRBV4-1 and TRBJ2-2, with D unclear. There are 14 residues in the CDR3. From germline, CDR1 is MGHRA and CDR2 YSYEKL. V shed 5 bases and J shed 0 bases, with 7 bases lying between them. The CDR3 loop is CASSVITNTGELFF. The CDR3, as DNA: TGCGCCAGCAGCGTCATCACGAACACCGGGGAGCTGTTTTTT.

The J gene is TRBJ2-7, the V gene TRBV27; D is uncertain. From germline, CDR1 is MNHEY and CDR2 SMNVEV (reference sequence). Deletions cut 4 bases from V and 7 bases from J, with 11 bases between. This CDR3 is 12 amino acids long. The CDR3 here is CASSSHHWEQYF. CDR3 nucleotides: TGTGCCAGCAGTTCTCACCACTGGGAGCAGTACTTC.

The CDR3 region is CSVEGTEDTSTDTQYF. As DNA, the CDR3 is TGCAGCGTTGAAGGGACAGAAGATACTAGCACAGATACGCAGTATTTT. The gene calls are TRBV29-1 and TRBJ2-3; perhaps TRBD1 as D (6 bases). CDR3 length: 16 residues. The germline V and J ends were trimmed by 1 base and 0 bases, with 14 bases remaining between them. Per the germline V gene, CDR1 is SQVTM and CDR2 is ANQGSEA.

This chain connects TRBV30 to TRBJ2-3; possibly TRBD2 for D (6 bases). Germline V CDR1 and CDR2: GTSNPN, SVGIG (reference sequence). The CDR3 has 14 amino acids. Trimming took off 0 bases at V and 5 bases at J, with 12 bases between the two ends. In DNA form, the CDR3 reads TGTGCCTGGAGTGTGGGACTTCGGGTAGATACGCAGTATTTT. Amino acid sequence: CAWSVGLRVDTQYF.

The V gene is TRBV28, the J gene TRBJ1-2, with D tentatively TRBD1 (5 bases). V shed 6 bases and J shed 8 bases, with 31 bases lying between them. Germline CDR1 reads MDHEN; CDR2 reads SYDVKM. The CDR3 consists of 18 residues. The DNA for the CDR3 is TGTGCCAGCAGAATCCACGTGGGACTACCCGGTCCGGCGGGAGGCTACACCTTC. Its translation: CASRIHVGLPGPAGGYTF.

The rearrangement links TRBV5-4 to TRBJ2-1; 15 positions match TRBD2. Per the germline V gene, CDR1 is SGHNT and CDR2 is YYREEE (reference sequence). V gave up 0 bases and J gave up 9 bases; unmatched junction bases: 10. The CDR3 runs 18 residues. CDR3 sequence (DNA): TGTGCCAGCAGCTTGGAAAAGGGACTAGCGGGAGGTCGATCTGAGCAGTTCTTC. Translation: CASSLEKGLAGGRSEQFF.

The chain links TRBV30 to TRBJ2-6, with no clear D. Trimming cost V 2 bases and J 0 bases, with 11 bases left between them. The CDR3 loop spans 16 amino acids. The germline gives CDR1 GTSNPN, CDR2 SVGIG (reference sequence). CDR3: CAWSSGVSSGANVLTF. The CDR3 bases are TGTGCCTGGAGTTCGGGTGTCAGCTCTGGGGCCAACGTCCTGACTTTC.

The gene calls are TRBV6-5 and TRBJ2-4, with TRBD1 as a possible D gene (5 bases). Trimming took off 7 bases at V and 7 bases at J, with 14 bases between the two ends. The CDR3 is made up of 13 amino acids. The germline V gene encodes CDR1 MNHEY and CDR2 SVGAGI. The CDR3 bases are TGTGCCAGCACCCCTCAGGGCGTCAACATTCAGTACTTC. Its protein is CASTPQGVNIQYF.

This chain links TRBV27 with TRBJ2-1, with 10 bases lining up with TRBD1. V dropped 4 bases and J dropped 9; count of bases not matched to a gene: 12. The CDR3 covers 16 residues. Germline CDR1 reads MNHEY; CDR2 reads SMNVEV (reference sequence). CDR3 in amino acids: CASSYYRDRGILEQFF. The CDR3 coding sequence is TGTGCCAGCAGTTATTACCGGGACAGGGGAATACTTGAGCAGTTCTTC.

J is TRBJ1-2 and V is TRBV14; the D is unclear. CDR1 and CDR2 (germline): SGHDN, FVKESK. CDR3 length: 11 amino acids. Deletions cut 1 base from V and 8 bases from J, with 5 bases between. CDR3: CASSQGTGYTF. In DNA form, the CDR3 reads TGTGCCAGCAGCCAAGGAACAGGCTACACCTTC.

This clone occurred a few times. This chain links TRBV7-9 with TRBJ2-7, with 10 positions matching TRBD2. V was pared by 2 bases and J by 3 bases, with 1 base of the junction left unmatched. Germline V gives CDR1 SEHNR, CDR2 FQNEAQ (reference sequence). The CDR3 consists of 14 residues. The CDR3 DNA reads TGTGCCAGCAGCTTATCTAGCGGGAGCTACGAGCAGTACTTC. Residues: CASSLSSGSYEQYF.

The chain uses TRBV11-2 and TRBJ2-2; 9 nucleotides align to TRBD2. This CDR3 is built from 15 residues. Germline CDR1 and CDR2: SGHAT and FQNNGV. V lost 7 bases, J lost 6 bases, and 9 bases stayed unmatched. The CDR3 here is CASTVPRGGAGELFF. DNA for the CDR3: TGTGCCAGCACCGTCCCGCGGGGGGGCGCCGGGGAGCTGTTTTTT.

This clone came up a few times. Compared with germline, one end of the junction differs, possibly owing to a read error. This sequence joins TRBV9 and TRBJ1-4; no clear D gene. Germline CDR1 and CDR2: SGDLS and YYNGEE. The CDR3 covers 14 residues. The CDR3 loop is CASSVDPTNEKLFF. Here the CDR3 DNA reads TGTGCCAGCAGCGTAGACCCAACAAATGAAAAACTGTTTTTT.

V and J are TRBV5-1 and TRBJ2-1; possibly TRBD2 for D (5 bases). The germline V gene encodes CDR1 SGHRS and CDR2 YFSETQ. V gave up 5 bases and J gave up 4 bases, with 16 bases separating them. This CDR3 spans 15 amino acids. The CDR3 here is CASSPRRDRYNEQFF. The CDR3 DNA reads as TGCGCCAGCAGTCCCCGTCGGGATCGATACAATGAGCAGTTCTTC.

This chain uses TRBV7-3 with TRBJ2-1; 7 bases are a match to TRBD2. This CDR3 comprises 18 residues. The germline CDR1 and CDR2 sequences are SGHTA and FQGTGA. V shed 1 base, J shed 2 bases, and the junction held 11 bases outside the gene matches. The CDR3 reads CASSLKPRLAETYNEQFF. The CDR3 bases are TGTGCCAGCAGCTTAAAACCCCGGCTAGCGGAGACCTACAATGAGCAGTTCTTC.

This chain uses TRBV2 with TRBJ1-1; D not resolved. Per germline, CDR1 SNHLY and CDR2 FYNNEI. The CDR3 loop spans 13 amino acids. V was cut by 6 bases and J by 1 base, with 9 bases left in between. Here the CDR3 DNA reads TGTGCCAGCAGAAGGGAGCCGAACACTGAAGCTTTCTTT. This sequence encodes CASRREPNTEAFF.

The chain has TRBV27 and TRBJ1-1; unclear D gene. V lost 3 bases and J lost 0, with 8 bases in between. Germline assignment: CDR1 MNHEY and CDR2 SMNVEV (reference sequence). The CDR3 contains 14 residues. CDR3 bases: TGTGCCAGCAGTTTTGAACACCTGAACACTGAAGCTTTCTTT. Encoded protein: CASSFEHLNTEAFF.

A few counts support this clone. The chain couples TRBV9 to TRBJ2-7; TRBD2 matches at 9 bases. There are 14 residues in the CDR3. CDR1 is SGDLS, CDR2 YYNGEE, per germline. V shed 6 bases, J shed 7 bases, and the junction held 11 bases outside the gene matches. The CDR3 sequence: CASTRAGGPGEQYF. In DNA form, the CDR3 reads TGTGCCAGCACCCGGGCGGGAGGGCCGGGGGAGCAGTACTTC.

This clone was recorded a few times. The gene calls are TRBV7-2 and TRBJ1-5; possible D gene TRBD1, 5 bases. The germline V gene encodes CDR1 SGHTA and CDR2 FQGNSA. The CDR3 is 14 residues long. Between the trimmed V and J ends, which lost 5 bases and 4 bases, there was a span of 12 bases. The CDR3 nucleotides read TGTGCCAGCAGCGCAGGGAATTATAATCAGCCCCAGCATTTT. Amino acids: CASSAGNYNQPQHF.

This clone was observed a few times. The chain recombines TRBV5-6 with TRBJ1-5, with D unresolved. V was trimmed by 0 bases and J by 5 bases, leaving 12 bases between them. The CDR3 runs 15 residues. The germline gives CDR1 SGHDT, CDR2 YYEEEE. CDR3 nucleotides: TGTGCCAGCAGCTTGGCCGTGACATCAGATCAGCCCCAGCATTTT. It is translated as CASSLAVTSDQPQHF.

Only a few counts were recorded for this clone. The rearrangement uses TRBV28 and TRBJ2-7, with 9 bases matching TRBD1. The germline V gene has CDR1 MDHEN and CDR2 SYDVKM. CDR3 length: 15 residues. The V segment lost 3 bases and the J segment 6 bases; nucleotides outside the gene matches: 9. Here the CDR3 DNA reads TGTGCCAGCAGTTTTATCGGACAGGGGCTGCGCGAGCAGTACTTC. Encoded protein: CASSFIGQGLREQYF.

This clone was seen a few times. The chain employs TRBV4-1 and TRBJ2-1; D perhaps matches TRBD2 (6 bases). Germline-derived CDR1 and CDR2 are MGHRA and YSYEKL. The V end was cut by 6 bases, the J end by 10 bases, with 25 bases between. The CDR3 extends over 16 amino acids. The CDR3 sequence: CASSLIPGLGEREQFF. CDR3 bases: TGCGCCAGCAGTCTCATACCGGGACTGGGGGAACGGGAGCAGTTCTTC.

The chain has TRBV9 and TRBJ2-7, with 10 nucleotides matching TRBD2. This CDR3 has 15 amino acids. After removal of 0 bases from V and 9 bases from J, the junction contained 9 bases not matched to a gene. Germline V gives CDR1 SGDLS, CDR2 YYNGEE. The CDR3 loop reads CASSVEAGLAGVQYF. As DNA, the CDR3 is TGTGCCAGCAGCGTAGAGGCAGGGCTAGCGGGAGTGCAGTACTTC. The full variable domain, completed using reference TRBV9 and TRBJ2-7, is DSGVTQTPKHLITATGQRVTLRCSPRSGDLSVYWYQQSLDQGLQFLIQYYNGEERAKGNILERFSAQQFPDLHSELNLSSLELGDSALYFCASSVEAGLAGVQYFGPGTRLTVT.

There are a few counts of this clone. The CDR3 spells CASSIGTTANYGYTF. The CDR3, as DNA: TGTGCCAGCAGTATCGGGACAACTGCTAACTATGGCTACACCTTC. V usage is TRBV28 and J usage is TRBJ1-2; a possible D gene is TRBD1 (6 bases). This CDR3 region has 15 residues. The ends were cut back, 5 bases at V and 0 bases at J, with 13 bases in the middle. Germline CDR1 reads MDHEN; CDR2 reads SYDVKM.